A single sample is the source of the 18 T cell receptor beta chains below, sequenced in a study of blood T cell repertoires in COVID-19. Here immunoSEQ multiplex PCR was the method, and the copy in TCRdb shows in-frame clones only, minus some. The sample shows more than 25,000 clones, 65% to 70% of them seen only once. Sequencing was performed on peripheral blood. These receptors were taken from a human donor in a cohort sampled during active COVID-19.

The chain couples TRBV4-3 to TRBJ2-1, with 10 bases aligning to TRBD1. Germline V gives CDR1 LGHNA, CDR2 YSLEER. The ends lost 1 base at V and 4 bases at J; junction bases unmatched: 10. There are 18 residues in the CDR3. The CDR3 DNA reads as TGCGCCAGCAGCCAAGCGAGGACAGGGGGATCCCTTTACAATGAGCAGTTCTTC. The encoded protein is CASSQARTGGSLYNEQFF.

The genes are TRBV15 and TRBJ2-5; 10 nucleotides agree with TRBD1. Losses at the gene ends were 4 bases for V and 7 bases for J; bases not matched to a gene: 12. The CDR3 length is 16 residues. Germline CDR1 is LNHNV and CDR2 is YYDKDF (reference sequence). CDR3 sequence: CATSIGTGDEVLTQYF. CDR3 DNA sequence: TGTGCCACCAGCATAGGGACAGGGGATGAGGTTTTGACCCAGTACTTC.

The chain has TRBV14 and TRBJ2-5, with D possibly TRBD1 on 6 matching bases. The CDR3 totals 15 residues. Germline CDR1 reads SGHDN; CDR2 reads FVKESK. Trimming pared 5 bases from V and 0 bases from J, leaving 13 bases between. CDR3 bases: TGTGCCAGCAGCTCCCGGACAGCGTACCAAGAGACCCAGTACTTC. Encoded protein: CASSSRTAYQETQYF.

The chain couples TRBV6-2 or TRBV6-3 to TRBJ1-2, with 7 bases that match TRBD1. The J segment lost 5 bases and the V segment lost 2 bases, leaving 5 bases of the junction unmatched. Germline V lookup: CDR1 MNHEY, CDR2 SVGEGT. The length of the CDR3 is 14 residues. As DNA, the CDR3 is TGTGCCAGCAGTTACCGACAGGGAAGTTATGGCTACACCTTC. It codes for CASSYRQGSYGYTF.

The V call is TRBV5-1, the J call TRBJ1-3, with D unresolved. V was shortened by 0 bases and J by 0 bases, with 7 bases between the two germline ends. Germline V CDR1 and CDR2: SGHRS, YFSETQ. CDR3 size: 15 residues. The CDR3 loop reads CASSLVGVSGNTIYF. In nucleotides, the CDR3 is TGCGCCAGCAGCTTGGTCGGGGTCTCTGGAAACACCATATATTTT.

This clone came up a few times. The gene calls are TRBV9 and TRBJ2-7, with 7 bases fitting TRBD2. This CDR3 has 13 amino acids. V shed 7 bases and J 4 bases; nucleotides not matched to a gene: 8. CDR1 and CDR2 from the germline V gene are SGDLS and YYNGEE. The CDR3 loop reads CASGGDLSYEQYF. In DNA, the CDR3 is TGTGCCAGCGGGGGGGACCTCTCGTACGAGCAGTACTTC.

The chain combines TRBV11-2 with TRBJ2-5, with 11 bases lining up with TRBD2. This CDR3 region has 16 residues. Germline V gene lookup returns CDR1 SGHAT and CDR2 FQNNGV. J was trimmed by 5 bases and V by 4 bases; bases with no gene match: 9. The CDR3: CASSSATTSGDETQYF. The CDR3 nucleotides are TGTGCCAGCAGCTCCGCTACGACTAGCGGGGACGAGACCCAGTACTTC. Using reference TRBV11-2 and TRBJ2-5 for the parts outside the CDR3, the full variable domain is EAGVAQSPRYKIIEKRQSVAFWCNPISGHATLYWYQQILGQGPKLLIQFQNNGVVDDSQLPKDRFSAERLKGVDSTLKIQPAKLEDSAVYLCASSSATTSGDETQYFGPGTRLLVL.

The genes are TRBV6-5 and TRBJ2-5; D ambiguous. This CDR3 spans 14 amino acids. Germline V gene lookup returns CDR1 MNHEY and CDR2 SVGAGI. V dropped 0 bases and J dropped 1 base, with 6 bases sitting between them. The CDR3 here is CASSYSKAQETQYF. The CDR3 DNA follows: TGTGCCAGCAGTTACTCGAAAGCCCAAGAGACCCAGTACTTC.

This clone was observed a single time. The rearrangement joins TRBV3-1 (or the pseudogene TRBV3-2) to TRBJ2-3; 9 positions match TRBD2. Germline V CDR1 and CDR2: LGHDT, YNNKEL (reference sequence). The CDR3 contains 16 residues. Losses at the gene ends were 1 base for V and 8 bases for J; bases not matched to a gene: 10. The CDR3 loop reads CASSQVLAGAGGTQYF. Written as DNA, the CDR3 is TGTGCCAGCAGCCAAGTGTTAGCGGGAGCCGGCGGTACGCAGTATTTT.

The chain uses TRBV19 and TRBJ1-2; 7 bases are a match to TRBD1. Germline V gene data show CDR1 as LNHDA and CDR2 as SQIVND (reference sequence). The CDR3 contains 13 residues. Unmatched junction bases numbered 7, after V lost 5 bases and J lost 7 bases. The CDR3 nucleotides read TGTGCCAGTAGTCACGACAGGGCTACTGGCTACACCTTC. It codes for CASSHDRATGYTF.

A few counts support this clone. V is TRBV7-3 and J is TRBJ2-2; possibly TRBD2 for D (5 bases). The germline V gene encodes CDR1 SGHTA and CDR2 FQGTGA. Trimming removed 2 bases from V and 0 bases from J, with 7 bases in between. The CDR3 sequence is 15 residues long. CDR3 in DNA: TGTGCCAGCAGCTTAGAGGGAACGAACACCGGGGAGCTGTTTTTT. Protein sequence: CASSLEGTNTGELFF. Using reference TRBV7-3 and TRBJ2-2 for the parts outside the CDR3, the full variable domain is GAGVSQTPSNKVTEKGKYVELRCDPISGHTALYWYRQSLGQGPEFLIYFQGTGAADDSGLPNDRFFAVRPEGSVSTLKIQRTERGDSAVYLCASSLEGTNTGELFFGEGSRLTVL.

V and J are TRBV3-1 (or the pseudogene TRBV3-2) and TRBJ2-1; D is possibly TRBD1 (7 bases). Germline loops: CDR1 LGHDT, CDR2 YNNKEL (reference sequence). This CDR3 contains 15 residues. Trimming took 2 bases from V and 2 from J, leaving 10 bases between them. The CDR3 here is CASSQQGGPYNEQFF. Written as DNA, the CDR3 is TGTGCCAGCAGCCAACAGGGGGGCCCCTACAATGAGCAGTTCTTC.

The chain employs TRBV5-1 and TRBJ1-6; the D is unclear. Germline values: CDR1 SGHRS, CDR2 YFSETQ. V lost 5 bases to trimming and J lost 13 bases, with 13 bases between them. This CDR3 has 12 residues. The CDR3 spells CASSRSGFPLHF. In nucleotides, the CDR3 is TGCGCCAGCAGTAGGTCAGGTTTCCCCCTCCACTTT.

CDR3: CASSSADRINQPQHF. In DNA form, the CDR3 reads TGTGCCAGCAGCTCGGCGGACAGGATCAATCAGCCCCAGCATTTT. The rearrangement joins TRBV28 to TRBJ1-5, with TRBD1 identical over 7 bases. V shed 6 bases, J shed 3 bases, and the junction held 8 bases outside the gene matches. This CDR3 has 15 amino acids. From germline, CDR1 is MDHEN and CDR2 SYDVKM. Full variable domain (missing parts from reference TRBV28 and TRBJ1-5): DVKVTQSSRYLVKRTGEKVFLECVQDMDHENMFWYRQDPGLGLRLIYFSYDVKMKEKGDIPEGYSVSREKKERFSLILESASTNQTSMYLCASSSADRINQPQHFGDGTRLSIL.

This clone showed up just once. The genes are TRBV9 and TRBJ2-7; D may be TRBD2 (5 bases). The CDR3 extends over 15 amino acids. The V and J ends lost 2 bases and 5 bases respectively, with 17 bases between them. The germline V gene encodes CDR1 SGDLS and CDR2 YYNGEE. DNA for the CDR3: TGTGCCAGCAGCGTTCAAGGACGGGGAATGGACGAGCAGTACTTC. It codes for CASSVQGRGMDEQYF. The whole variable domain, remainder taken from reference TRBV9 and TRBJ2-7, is DSGVTQTPKHLITATGQRVTLRCSPRSGDLSVYWYQQSLDQGLQFLIQYYNGEERAKGNILERFSAQQFPDLHSELNLSSLELGDSALYFCASSVQGRGMDEQYFGPGTRLTVT.

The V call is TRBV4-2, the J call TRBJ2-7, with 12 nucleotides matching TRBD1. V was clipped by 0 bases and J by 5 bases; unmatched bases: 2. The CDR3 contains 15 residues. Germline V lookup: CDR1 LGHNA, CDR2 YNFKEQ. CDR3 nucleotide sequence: TGTGCCAGCAGCCAAGAGGGACAGGGGGCCCACGAGCAGTACTTC. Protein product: CASSQEGQGAHEQYF.

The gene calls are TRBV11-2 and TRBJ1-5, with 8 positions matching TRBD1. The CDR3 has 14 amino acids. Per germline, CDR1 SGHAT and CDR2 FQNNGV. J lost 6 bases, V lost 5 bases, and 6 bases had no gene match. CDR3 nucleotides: TGTGCCAGCAGCCTGGACAGGGAGGCTCAGCCCCAGCATTTT. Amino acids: CASSLDREAQPQHF.

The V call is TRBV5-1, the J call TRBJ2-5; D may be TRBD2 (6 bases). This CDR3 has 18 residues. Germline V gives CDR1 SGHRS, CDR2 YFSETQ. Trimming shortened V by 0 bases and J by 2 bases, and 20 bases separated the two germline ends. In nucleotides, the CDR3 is TGCGCCAGCAGCTTGGCTTTGTGGGAGGCGGAGTCTCAAGAGACCCAGTACTTC. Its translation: CASSLALWEAESQETQYF. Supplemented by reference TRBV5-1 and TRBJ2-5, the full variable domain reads KAGVTQTPRYLIKTRGQQVTLSCSPISGHRSVSWYQQTPGQGLQFLFEYFSETQRNKGNFPGRFSGRQFSNSRSEMNVSTLELGDSALYLCASSLALWEAESQETQYFGPGTRLLVL.